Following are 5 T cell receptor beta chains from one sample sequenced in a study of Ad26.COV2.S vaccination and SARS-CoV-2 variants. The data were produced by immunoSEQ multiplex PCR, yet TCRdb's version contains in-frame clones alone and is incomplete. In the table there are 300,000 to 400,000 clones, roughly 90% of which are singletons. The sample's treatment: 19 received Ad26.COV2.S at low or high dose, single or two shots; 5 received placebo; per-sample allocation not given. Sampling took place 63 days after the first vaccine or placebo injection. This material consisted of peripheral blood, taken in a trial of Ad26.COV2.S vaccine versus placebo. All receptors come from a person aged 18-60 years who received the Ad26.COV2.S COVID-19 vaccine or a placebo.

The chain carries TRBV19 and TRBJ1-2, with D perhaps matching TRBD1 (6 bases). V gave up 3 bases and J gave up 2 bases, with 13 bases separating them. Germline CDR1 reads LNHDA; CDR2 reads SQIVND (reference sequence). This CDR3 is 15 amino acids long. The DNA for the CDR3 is TGTGCCAGTAGTATTAACAGGGTAGCGAACTATGGCTACACCTTC. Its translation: CASSINRVANYGYTF.

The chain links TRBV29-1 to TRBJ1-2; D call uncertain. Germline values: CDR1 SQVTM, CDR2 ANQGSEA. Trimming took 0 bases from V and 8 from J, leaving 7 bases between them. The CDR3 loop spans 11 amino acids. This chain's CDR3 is CSVEEDNGYTF. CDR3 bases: TGCAGCGTTGAAGAAGACAACGGCTACACCTTC.

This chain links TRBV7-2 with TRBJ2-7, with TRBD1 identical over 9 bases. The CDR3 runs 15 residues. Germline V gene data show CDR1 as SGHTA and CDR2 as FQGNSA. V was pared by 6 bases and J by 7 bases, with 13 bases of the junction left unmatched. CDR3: CASRPTVDRGYEQYF. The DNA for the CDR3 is TGTGCCAGCAGACCAACGGTTGACAGGGGGTATGAGCAGTACTTC.

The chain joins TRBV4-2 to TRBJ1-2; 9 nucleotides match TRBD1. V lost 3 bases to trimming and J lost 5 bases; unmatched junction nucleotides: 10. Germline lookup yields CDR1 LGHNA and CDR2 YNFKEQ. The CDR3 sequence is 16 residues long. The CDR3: CASSQGGTGSRYGYTF. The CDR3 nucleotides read TGTGCCAGCAGCCAGGGGGGGACAGGGAGTAGGTATGGCTACACCTTC.

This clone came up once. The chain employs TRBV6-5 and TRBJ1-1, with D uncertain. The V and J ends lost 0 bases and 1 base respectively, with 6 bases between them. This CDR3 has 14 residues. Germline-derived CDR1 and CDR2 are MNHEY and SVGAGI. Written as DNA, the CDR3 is TGTGCCAGCAGTTACTCAGGAACGAACACTGAAGCTTTCTTT. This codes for CASSYSGTNTEAFF.